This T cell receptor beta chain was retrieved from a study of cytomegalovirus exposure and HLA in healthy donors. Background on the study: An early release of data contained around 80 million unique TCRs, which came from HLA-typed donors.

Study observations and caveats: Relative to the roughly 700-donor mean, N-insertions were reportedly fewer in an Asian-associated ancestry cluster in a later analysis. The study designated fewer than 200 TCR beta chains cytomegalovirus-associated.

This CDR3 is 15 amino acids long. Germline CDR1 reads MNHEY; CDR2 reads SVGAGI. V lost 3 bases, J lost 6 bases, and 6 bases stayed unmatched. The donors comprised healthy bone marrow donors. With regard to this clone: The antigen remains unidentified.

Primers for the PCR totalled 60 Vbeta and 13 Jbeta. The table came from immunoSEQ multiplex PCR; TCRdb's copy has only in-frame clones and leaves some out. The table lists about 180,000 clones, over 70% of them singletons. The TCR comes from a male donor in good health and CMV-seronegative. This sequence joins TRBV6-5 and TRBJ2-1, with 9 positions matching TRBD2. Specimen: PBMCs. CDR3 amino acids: CASSYGGRASNEQFF. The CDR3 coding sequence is TGTGCCAGCAGTTATGGCGGGAGGGCCTCCAATGAGCAGTTCTTC.